This entry is about one T cell receptor (beta chain). What it recognizes is unknown. The CDR3 has 21 residues. Trimming removed 6 bases from V and 2 bases from J; junction bases left unmatched: 25. Germline V CDR1 and CDR2: MDHEN, SYDVKM. The record originates from a study of cytomegalovirus exposure and HLA in healthy donors. Study-wide results and caveats: TCR beta sequences reportedly predicted the HLA-A and HLA-B alleles of most subjects accurately. As immune exposure information, only CMV serostatus was available. In vitro confirmation showed three CMV-associated chains to be CMV antigen specific.

The primer mix had 60 Vbeta and 13 Jbeta primers. The table came from immunoSEQ multiplex PCR; TCRdb's copy has only in-frame clones and leaves some out. This repertoire shows 80,000 to 95,000 clones, roughly 76% found once; its top ten account for over 1.5%. Specimen: PBMCs. The chain employs TRBV28 and TRBJ2-3; 8 bases line up with TRBD2. The sequence derives from a woman in her twenties or thirties in good health and CMV-seronegative. The CDR3 reads CASSTSLRRSGMREATDTQYF. As DNA, the CDR3 is TGTGCCAGCAGCACCTCCCTACGGCGTAGCGGGATGAGGGAGGCCACAGATACGCAGTATTTT. The whole variable domain, remainder taken from reference TRBV28 and TRBJ2-3, is DVKVTQSSRYLVKRTGEKVFLECVQDMDHENMFWYRQDPGLGLRLIYFSYDVKMKEKGDIPEGYSVSREKKERFSLILESASTNQTSMYLCASSTSLRRSGMREATDTQYFGPGTRLTVL.